Sequencing of this T cell receptor beta chain was carried out in a study of CD8+CD57+ T cells in acquired aplastic anemia. Study as a whole: Sorted CD4+ and CD8+ cells yielded about 2.9 ug of DNA on average.

Germline V lookup: CDR1 MNHNS, CDR2 SASEGT. This CDR3 is built from 14 residues. Between the trimmed V and J ends, which lost 6 bases and 4 bases, there was a span of 12 bases. This clonotype showed up many times. The antigen is not known. Genomic DNA, serving as template, underwent TCR beta VDJ and CDR3 profiling. TCRdb redid the calling of the reads with MiXCR, one entry per CDR3 protein. The data contain about 150,000 distinct CDR3 sequences, less than 50% of them singletons. General study points: The CD8+ Simpson's diversity of patients and controls was not significantly different. In common between the patients and the controls were some 29 CD8+ CDR3 sequences.

Individuals selected for sequencing had exhibited CD8+CD57+ cell expansion on flow cytometry. There were no patients without severe acquired aplastic anemia. The sequence derives from a human donor with aplastic anemia. The chain carries TRBV6-1 and TRBJ1-4, with a tentative D call TRBD1 (5 bases). The sequenced sample was sorted CD4+, CD8+, or CD8+CD57+ T cells (not recorded which) from PBMCs. The CDR3 protein is CASRGWQGNEKLFF. The DNA of the CDR3 is TGTGCCAGCAGAGGGTGGCAGGGTAATGAAAAACTGTTTTTT.